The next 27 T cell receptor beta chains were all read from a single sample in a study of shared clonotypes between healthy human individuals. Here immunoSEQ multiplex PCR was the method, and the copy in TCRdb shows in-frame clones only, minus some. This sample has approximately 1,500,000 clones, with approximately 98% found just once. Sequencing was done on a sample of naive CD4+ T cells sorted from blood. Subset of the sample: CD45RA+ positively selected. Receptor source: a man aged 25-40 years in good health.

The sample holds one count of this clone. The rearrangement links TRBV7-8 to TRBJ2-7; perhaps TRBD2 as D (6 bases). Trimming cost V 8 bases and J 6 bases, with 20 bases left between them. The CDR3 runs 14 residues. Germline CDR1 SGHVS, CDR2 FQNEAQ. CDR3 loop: CASAPLAGTLEQYF. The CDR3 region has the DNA TGTGCCAGCGCCCCTCTCGCGGGGACCCTCGAGCAGTACTTC.

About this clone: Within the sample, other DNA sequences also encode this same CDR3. The CDR3 loop reads CASSLGRSYEQYF. The CDR3 DNA reads TGTGCCAGCAGCTTGGGCAGATCCTACGAGCAGTACTTC. The chain recombines TRBV5-4 with TRBJ2-7, with unresolved D. Trimming cost V 0 bases and J 1 base, with 5 bases left between them. The CDR3 is 13 amino acids. Per germline, CDR1 SGHNT and CDR2 YYREEE (reference sequence).

The CDR3 DNA reads as TGTGCCAGCAGCTCCGGGAGCGGTGCAGATACGCAGTATTTT. It is translated as CASSSGSGADTQYF. J is TRBJ2-3 and V is TRBV7-2; a possible D gene is TRBD2 (6 bases). The CDR3 extends over 14 amino acids. Trimming removed 4 bases at V and 4 bases at J, with 12 bases between. Germline-derived CDR1 and CDR2 are SGHTA and FQGNSA. The whole variable domain, filled in from reference TRBV7-2 and TRBJ2-3, reads GAGVSQSPSNKVTEKGKDVELRCDPISGHTALYWYRQSLGQGLEFLIYFQGNSAPDKSGLPSDRFSAERTGGSVSTLTIQRTQQEDSAVYLCASSSGSGADTQYFGPGTRLTVL.

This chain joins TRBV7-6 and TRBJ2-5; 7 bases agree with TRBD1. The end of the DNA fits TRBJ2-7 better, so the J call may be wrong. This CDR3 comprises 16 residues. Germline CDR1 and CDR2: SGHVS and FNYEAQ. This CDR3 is CASSLADRGQFFEQYF. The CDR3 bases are TGTGCCAGCAGCTTAGCGGATCGGGGACAGTTTTTCGAGCAGTACTTC.

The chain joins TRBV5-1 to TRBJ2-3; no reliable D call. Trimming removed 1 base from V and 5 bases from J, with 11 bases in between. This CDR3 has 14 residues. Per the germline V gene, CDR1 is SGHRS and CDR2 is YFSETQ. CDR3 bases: TGCGCCAGCAGCTTGTCACAGACTGGAGATACGCAGTATTTT. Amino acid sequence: CASSLSQTGDTQYF.

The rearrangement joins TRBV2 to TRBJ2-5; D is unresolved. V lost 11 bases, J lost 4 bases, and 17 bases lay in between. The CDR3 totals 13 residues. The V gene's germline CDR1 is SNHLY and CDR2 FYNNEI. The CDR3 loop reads CARAVLGGETQYF. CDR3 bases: TGTGCCCGTGCTGTCCTGGGTGGAGAGACCCAGTACTTC.

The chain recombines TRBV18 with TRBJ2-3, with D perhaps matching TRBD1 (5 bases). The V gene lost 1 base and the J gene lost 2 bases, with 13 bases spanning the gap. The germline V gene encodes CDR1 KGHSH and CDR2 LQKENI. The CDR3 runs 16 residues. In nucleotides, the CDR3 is TGTGCCAGCTCACCACTTGGCAGGGTCTTCACAGATACGCAGTATTTT. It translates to CASSPLGRVFTDTQYF.

The CDR3 region is CASPPLGGGMGEQYF. In DNA form, the CDR3 reads TGTGCCAGCCCGCCCCTCGGGGGGGGAATGGGGGAGCAGTACTTC. J is TRBJ2-7 and V is TRBV6-1, with 8 nucleotides matching TRBD2. J gave up 7 bases and V 8 bases, and 16 bases lay outside the gene matches. Germline assignment: CDR1 MNHNS and CDR2 SASEGT. The CDR3 length is 15 residues.

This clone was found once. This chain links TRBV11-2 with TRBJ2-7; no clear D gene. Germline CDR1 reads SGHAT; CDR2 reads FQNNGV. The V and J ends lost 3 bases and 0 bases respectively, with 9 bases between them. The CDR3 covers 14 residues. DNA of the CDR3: TGTGCCAGCAGCTTTCGGGCCGACTCCTACGAGCAGTACTTC. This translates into CASSFRADSYEQYF.

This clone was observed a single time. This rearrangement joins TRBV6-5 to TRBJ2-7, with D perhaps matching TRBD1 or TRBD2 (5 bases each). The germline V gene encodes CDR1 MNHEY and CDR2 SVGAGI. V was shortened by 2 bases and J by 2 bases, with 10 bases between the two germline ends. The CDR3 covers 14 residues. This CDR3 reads CASSYPGTAYEQYF. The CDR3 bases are TGTGCCAGCAGTTACCCCGGGACGGCCTACGAGCAGTACTTC.

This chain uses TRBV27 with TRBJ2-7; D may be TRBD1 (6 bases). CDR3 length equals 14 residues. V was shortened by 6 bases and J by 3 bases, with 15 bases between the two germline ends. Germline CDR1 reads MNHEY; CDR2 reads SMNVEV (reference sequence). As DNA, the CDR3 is TGTGCCAGCAGGGAACCGGGACACAACTACGAGCAGTACTTC. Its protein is CASREPGHNYEQYF.

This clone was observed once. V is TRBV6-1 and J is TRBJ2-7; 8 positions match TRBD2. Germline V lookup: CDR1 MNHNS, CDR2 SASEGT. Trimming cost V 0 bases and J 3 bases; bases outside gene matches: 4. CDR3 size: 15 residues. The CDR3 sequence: CASSEAHLAGYEQYF. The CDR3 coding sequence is TGTGCCAGCAGTGAAGCGCACCTAGCGGGCTACGAGCAGTACTTC.

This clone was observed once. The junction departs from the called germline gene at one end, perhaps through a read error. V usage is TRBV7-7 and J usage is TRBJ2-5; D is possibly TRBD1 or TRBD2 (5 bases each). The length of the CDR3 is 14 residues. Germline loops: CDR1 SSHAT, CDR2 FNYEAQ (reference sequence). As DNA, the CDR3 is TGTGCTAGCAGCTTCGGGGCTGCGCAAGAGACCCAGTACTTC. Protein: CASSFGAAQETQYF. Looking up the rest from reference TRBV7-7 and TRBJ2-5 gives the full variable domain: GAGVSQSPRYKVTKRGQDVTLRCDPISSHATLYWYQQALGQGPEFLTYFNYEAQPDKSGLPSDRFSAERPEGSISTLTIQRTEQRDSAMYRCASSFGAAQETQYFGPGTRLLVL.

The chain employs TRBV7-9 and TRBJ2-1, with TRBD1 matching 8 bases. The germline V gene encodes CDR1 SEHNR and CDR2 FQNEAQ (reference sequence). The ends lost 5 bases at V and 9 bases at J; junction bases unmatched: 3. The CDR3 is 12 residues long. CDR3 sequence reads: CASSKQGGEQFF. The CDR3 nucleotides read TGTGCCAGCAGCAAACAGGGGGGTGAGCAGTTCTTC.

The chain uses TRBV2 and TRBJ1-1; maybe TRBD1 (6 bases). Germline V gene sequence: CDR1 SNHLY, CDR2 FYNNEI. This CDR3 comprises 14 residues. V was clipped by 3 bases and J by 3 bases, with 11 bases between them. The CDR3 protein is CASSETGWDTEAFF. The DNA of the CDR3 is TGTGCCAGCAGTGAGACAGGTTGGGACACTGAAGCTTTCTTT. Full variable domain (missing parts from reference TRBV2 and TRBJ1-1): EPEVTQTPSHQVTQMGQEVILRCVPISNHLYFYWYRQILGQKVEFLVSFYNNEISEKSEIFDDQFSVERPDGSNFTLKIRSTKLEDSAMYFCASSETGWDTEAFFGQGTRLTVV.

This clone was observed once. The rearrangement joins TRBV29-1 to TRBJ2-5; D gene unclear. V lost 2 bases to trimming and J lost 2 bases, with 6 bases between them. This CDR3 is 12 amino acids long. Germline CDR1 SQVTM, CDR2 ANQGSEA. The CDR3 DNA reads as TGCAGCGTTGAATTTCCTCAAGAGACCCAGTACTTC. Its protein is CSVEFPQETQYF.

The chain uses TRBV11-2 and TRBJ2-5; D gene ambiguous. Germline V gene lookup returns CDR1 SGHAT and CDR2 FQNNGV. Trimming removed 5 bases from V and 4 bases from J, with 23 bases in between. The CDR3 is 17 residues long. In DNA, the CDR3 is TGTGCCAGCAGCCCCGCTAAGCGTGTAGGAAGTCTAGAGACCCAGTACTTC. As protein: CASSPAKRVGSLETQYF.

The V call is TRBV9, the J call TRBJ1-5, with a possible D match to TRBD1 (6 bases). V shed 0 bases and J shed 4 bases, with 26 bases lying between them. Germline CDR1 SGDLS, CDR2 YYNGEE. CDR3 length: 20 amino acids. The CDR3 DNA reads TGTGCCAGCAGCGTAGAATACTCCGATTTCGACAGGAACCCAAATCAGCCCCAGCATTTT. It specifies CASSVEYSDFDRNPNQPQHF.

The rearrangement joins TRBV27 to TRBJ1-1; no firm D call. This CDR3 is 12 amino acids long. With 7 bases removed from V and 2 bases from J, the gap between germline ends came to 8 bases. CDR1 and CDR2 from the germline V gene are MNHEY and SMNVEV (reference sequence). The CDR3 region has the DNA TGTGCCAGCAAGGGTCCCAACACTGAAGCTTTCTTT. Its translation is CASKGPNTEAFF.

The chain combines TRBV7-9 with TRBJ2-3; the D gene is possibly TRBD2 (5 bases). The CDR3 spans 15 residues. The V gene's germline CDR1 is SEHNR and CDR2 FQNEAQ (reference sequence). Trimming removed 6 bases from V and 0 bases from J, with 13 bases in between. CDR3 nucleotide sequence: TGTGCCAGCAGACCGCAAGCGGCGAGCACAGATACGCAGTATTTT. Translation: CASRPQAASTDTQYF.

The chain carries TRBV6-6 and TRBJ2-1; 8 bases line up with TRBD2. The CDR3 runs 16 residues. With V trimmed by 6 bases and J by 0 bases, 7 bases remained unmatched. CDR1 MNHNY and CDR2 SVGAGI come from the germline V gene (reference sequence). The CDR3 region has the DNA TGTGCCAGCAGACCCACTAGCGGTAGCTCCTACAATGAGCAGTTCTTC. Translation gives CASRPTSGSSYNEQFF.

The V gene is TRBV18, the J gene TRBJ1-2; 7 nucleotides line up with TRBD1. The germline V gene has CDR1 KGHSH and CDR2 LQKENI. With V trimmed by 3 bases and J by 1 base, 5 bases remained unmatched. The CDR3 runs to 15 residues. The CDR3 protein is CASSPGNRGNYGYTF. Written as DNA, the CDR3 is TGTGCCAGCTCACCGGGAAACAGGGGTAACTATGGCTACACCTTC.

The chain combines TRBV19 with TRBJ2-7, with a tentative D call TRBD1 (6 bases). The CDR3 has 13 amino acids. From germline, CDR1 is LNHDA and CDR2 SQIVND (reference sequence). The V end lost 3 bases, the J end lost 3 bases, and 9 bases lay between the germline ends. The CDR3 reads CASSIQGNYEQYF. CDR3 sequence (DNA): TGTGCCAGTAGTATCCAGGGGAACTACGAGCAGTACTTC. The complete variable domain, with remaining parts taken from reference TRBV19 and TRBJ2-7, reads DGGITQSPKYLFRKEGQNVTLSCEQNLNHDAMYWYRQDPGQGLRLIYYSQIVNDFQKGDIAEGYSVSREKKESFPLTVTSAQKNPTAFYLCASSIQGNYEQYFGPGTRLTVT.

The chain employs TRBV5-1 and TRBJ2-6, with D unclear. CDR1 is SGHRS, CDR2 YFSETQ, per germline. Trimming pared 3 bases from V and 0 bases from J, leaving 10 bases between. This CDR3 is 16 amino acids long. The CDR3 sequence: CASSSTSFSGANVLTF. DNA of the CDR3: TGCGCCAGCAGCTCGACGTCCTTCTCTGGGGCCAACGTCCTGACTTTC.

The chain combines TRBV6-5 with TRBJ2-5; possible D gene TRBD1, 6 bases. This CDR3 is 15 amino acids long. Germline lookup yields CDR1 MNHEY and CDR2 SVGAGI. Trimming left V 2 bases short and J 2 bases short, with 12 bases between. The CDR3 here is CASSYRTVGQETQYF. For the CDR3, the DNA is TGTGCCAGCAGTTACCGGACAGTTGGGCAAGAGACCCAGTACTTC.

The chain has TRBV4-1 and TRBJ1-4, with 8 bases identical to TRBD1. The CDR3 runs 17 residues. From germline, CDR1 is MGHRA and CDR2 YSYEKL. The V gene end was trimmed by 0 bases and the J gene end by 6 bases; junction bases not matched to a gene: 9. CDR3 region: CASSQDDPGTGYEKLFF. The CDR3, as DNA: TGCGCCAGCAGCCAAGACGACCCCGGGACAGGATATGAAAAACTGTTTTTT.

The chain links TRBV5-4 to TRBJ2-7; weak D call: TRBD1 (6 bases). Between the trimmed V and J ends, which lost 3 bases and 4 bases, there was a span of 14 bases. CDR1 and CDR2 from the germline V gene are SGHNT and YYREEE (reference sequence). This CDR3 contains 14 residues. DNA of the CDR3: TGTGCCAGCAGCTCCGGGACATTACTATACGAGCAGTACTTC. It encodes CASSSGTLLYEQYF.